This TCR beta chain was captured by sequencing in a study of monozygotic twins with cystic fibrosis. V was clipped by 8 bases and J by 0 bases, with 11 bases between them. CDR1 is SNHLY and CDR2 is FYNNEI in the germline V gene. The CDR3 has 15 amino acids. Here immunoSEQ multiplex PCR was the method, and the copy in TCRdb shows in-frame clones only, minus some. The table lists roughly 35,000 clones, 84% of them singletons. The source material was blood. This chain joins TRBV2 and TRBJ2-6; D is undetermined. The TCR was taken from a girl aged 2-15 years with cystic fibrosis. CDR3 sequence (DNA): TGTGCCAGCTCCCCAGCCTCCTCTGGGGCCAACGTCCTGACTTTC. This sequence encodes CASSPASSGANVLTF. The complete variable domain, with remaining parts taken from reference TRBV2 and TRBJ2-6, reads EPEVTQTPSHQVTQMGQEVILRCVPISNHLYFYWYRQILGQKVEFLVSFYNNEISEKSEIFDDQFSVERPDGSNFTLKIRSTKLEDSAMYFCASSPASSGANVLTFGAGSRLTVL.